This T cell receptor (beta chain) was captured in a study of CD4 and CD8 cells across lung adenocarcinoma regions. The patients had localized lung adenocarcinoma, a non-small cell subtype. In TCRdb, the PCR reads were re-called with MiXCR into one record per CDR3 protein. The sample comprises about 9,200 distinct CDR3 sequences, roughly 49% of which are singletons, and roughly 43% rests with the top ten. The table lists this clonotype with a few counts. Material: CD8+ T cells from the margin of a lung tumor. The TCR sequence derives from a female donor with lung adenocarcinoma. The CD4 and CD8 labels of this study may be unreliable.

For the CDR3, the DNA is TGCGCCAGCAGCCTCCGACTAGCAGATACGCAGTATTTT. It yields the protein CASSLRLADTQYF. The V gene is TRBV5-1, the J gene TRBJ2-3, with D possibly matching TRBD2 (6 bases). Germline values: CDR1 SGHRS, CDR2 YFSETQ. V was pared by 4 bases and J by 4 bases, with 10 bases between. The CDR3 runs to 13 residues.